In this sample, the clone carrying this T cell receptor (beta chain) turned up a few times. Antigen: not known. TCRbeta library preparation incorporated unique molecular identifiers. TCRdb processed the PCR reads anew with MiXCR; each CDR3 protein has one entry. The sample consists of around 960,000 distinct CDR3 sequences, roughly 31% of them appearing once. The data were obtained in a study of T-cell reconstitution after alpha-beta-depleted transplantation in children. Overall study findings and caveats: For some patients, TCRbeta diversity was high at day 60 because of recipient T cells and thymic progenitors that survived. The authors attributed T-cell counts and diversity one year after transplant mostly to newly produced T cells.

The germline gives CDR1 SGHRS, CDR2 YFSETQ. The germline V and J ends were trimmed by 0 bases and 8 bases, with 17 bases remaining between them. The CDR3 length is 15 residues. This receptor was taken from a boy in the first two years of life who had a stem cell transplant for SCID, so the T cells may come from the graft donor. The rearrangement joins TRBV5-1 to TRBJ1-2; D may be TRBD1 (5 bases). The starting material was PBMCs, mostly from graft donor cells, obtained 360 days after TCRalphabeta/CD19-depleted stem cell transplant. The CDR3 DNA reads TGCGCCAGCAGCTTGGACCCCAGGGCCCCGGGGGGCTACACCTTC. Amino acid sequence: CASSLDPRAPGGYTF.